The clone carrying this T cell receptor (beta chain) was recorded at least ten times. The antigen is unknown. The data are from a study of T cells in Graves' hyperthyroidism and ophthalmopathy. Findings and caveats of the study: Most clonotypes expanded in thyroid above 0.001 were likewise present in blood.

TCR beta CDR3 regions were amplified from RNA transcripts. The HTBI set primed first-round TCR CDR3 RT-PCR. One entry per CDR3 protein, called by TCRdb with MiXCR from the multiplex PCR reads. This sample has around 280,000 distinct CDR3 sequences, with about 13% found just once. CDR1 and CDR2 from the germline V gene are MNHNS and SASEGT. The CDR3 is 15 residues long. The V end lost 5 bases, the J end lost 5 bases, and 18 bases lay between the germline ends. The source is a woman aged 40 to 55 with Graves' hyperthyroidism. Sequencing was done on a sample of blood. V usage is TRBV6-1 and J usage is TRBJ2-5, with TRBD2 as a possible D gene (6 bases). This CDR3 reads CASSLTTRLLETQYF. DNA for the CDR3: TGTGCCAGCAGTCTGACGACTAGGTTGCTGGAGACCCAGTACTTC.